Given below is one T cell receptor beta chain in context. This specimen belongs to a study of blood T cell repertoires in COVID-19. Overall study context: Acute and convalescent COVID-19 samples came from the United States, Italy and Spain. Sources were T cells, B-cell-depleted T cells, or PBMCs; the material itself was cDNA or gDNA.

From germline, CDR1 is MDHEN and CDR2 SYDVKM. The CDR3 spans 13 residues. The V gene end was trimmed by 8 bases and the J gene end by 3 bases; junction bases not matched to a gene: 4. Some clones are missing from TCRdb's copy, which holds only in-frame ones; the method was immunoSEQ multiplex PCR. Of about 62,000 clones listed, about 88% are singletons. What was sequenced was peripheral blood. The TCR sequence derives from a man in his 70s with acute or convalescent COVID-19. This chain joins TRBV28 and TRBJ2-7, with TRBD2 matching over 10 bases. CDR3 protein: CASLAGGRYEQYF. For the CDR3, the DNA is TGTGCCAGCTTAGCGGGAGGACGCTACGAGCAGTACTTC.